The 20 T cell receptor beta chains listed next were all sequenced from one sample in a study of blood T cell repertoires in COVID-19. TCRdb keeps only in-frame clones here, not all; method: immunoSEQ multiplex PCR. The sample includes hundreds of thousands of clones, approximately 84% of them seen just once. Material for sequencing was PBMCs or T cells enriched from blood (not recorded which). All receptors derive from a woman aged 25 to 39 who had recovered from COVID-19.

This chain links TRBV18 with TRBJ2-5, with D unclear. This CDR3 is 12 amino acids long. Germline V gene lookup returns CDR1 KGHSH and CDR2 LQKENI. Trimming pared 3 bases from V and 0 bases from J, leaving 2 bases between. The CDR3, as DNA: TGTGCCAGCTCACCCAACCAAGAGACCCAGTACTTC. Encoded protein: CASSPNQETQYF.

V usage is TRBV11-2 and J usage is TRBJ1-1; D is unresolved. The CDR3 runs to 15 residues. The ends were cut back, 1 base at V and 1 base at J, with 10 bases in the middle. Per germline, CDR1 SGHAT and CDR2 FQNNGV. CDR3 DNA sequence: TGTGCCAGCAGCTTAGGCAACTCACCGAACACTGAAGCTTTCTTT. Its protein is CASSLGNSPNTEAFF.

Only a few counts were recorded for this clone. V usage is TRBV19 and J usage is TRBJ2-3; 9 positions agree with TRBD2. Germline CDR1 is LNHDA and CDR2 is SQIVND (reference sequence). The CDR3 spans 13 residues. V was clipped by 4 bases and J by 6 bases; unmatched bases: 2. CDR3 DNA: TGTGCCAGTAGTACCGGACTAGCGGATACGCAGTATTTT. Its protein is CASSTGLADTQYF.

This clone has only one observation. The chain uses TRBV30 and TRBJ1-6, with TRBD1 identical over 7 bases. Germline CDR1 is GTSNPN and CDR2 is SVGIG (reference sequence). The J segment lost 7 bases and the V segment lost 1 base, leaving 7 bases of the junction unmatched. The CDR3 runs to 15 residues. Written as DNA, the CDR3 is TGTGCCTGGAGTGCCCGACAGGGAGGCAATTCACCCCTCCACTTT. This encodes CAWSARQGGNSPLHF. Together with reference TRBV30 and TRBJ1-6, the CDR3 gives the full variable domain: SQTIHQWPATLVQPVGSPLSLECTVEGTSNPNLYWYRQAAGRGLQLLFYSVGIGQISSEVPQNLSASRPQDRQFILSSKKLLLSDSGFYLCAWSARQGGNSPLHFGNGTRLTVT.

The chain couples TRBV5-4 to TRBJ1-4, with TRBD1 as a possible D gene (5 bases). Germline loops: CDR1 SGHNT, CDR2 YYREEE (reference sequence). This CDR3 comprises 12 residues. V lost 3 bases, J lost 5 bases, and 5 bases lay in between. CDR3 sequence reads: CASSYRNEKLFF. The CDR3 DNA reads TGTGCCAGCAGCTACAGGAATGAAAAACTGTTTTTT.

For the CDR3, the DNA is TGTGCCAGCAGTTTAAGGACTAGCGGGGAGCAGTTCTTC. Translation: CASSLRTSGEQFF. J is TRBJ2-1 and V is TRBV27, with 11 bases aligning to TRBD2. This CDR3 has 13 residues. In germline, CDR1 is MNHEY, CDR2 SMNVEV (reference sequence). Trimming at V came to 2 bases and at J to 10 bases, leaving 1 base not matched to a gene.

V gene TRBV14 combines with J gene TRBJ1-1, with 9 bases matching TRBD1. From germline, CDR1 is SGHDN and CDR2 FVKESK. The V segment lost 6 bases and the J segment 5 bases; nucleotides outside the gene matches: 7. The CDR3 length is 14 residues. The CDR3 bases are TGTGCCAGCAGTCCGGGACAGGGACTTACTGAAGCTTTCTTT. It translates to CASSPGQGLTEAFF.

The chain employs TRBV7-2 and TRBJ2-5; a possible D gene is TRBD2 (5 bases). CDR3 length: 15 amino acids. Deletions cut 5 bases from V and 4 bases from J, with 17 bases between. The germline gives CDR1 SGHTA, CDR2 FQGNSA. CDR3 sequence (DNA): TGTGCCAGCAGCCGCGTCACTGTGGGAGCAGAGACCCAGTACTTC. Translation gives CASSRVTVGAETQYF. The whole variable domain, filled in from reference TRBV7-2 and TRBJ2-5, reads GAGVSQSPSNKVTEKGKDVELRCDPISGHTALYWYRQSLGQGLEFLIYFQGNSAPDKSGLPSDRFSAERTGGSVSTLTIQRTQQEDSAVYLCASSRVTVGAETQYFGPGTRLLVL.

This clone occurred once. DNA of the CDR3: TGTGCCAGCAGTTTCCGACAGGGGATCGATCAGCCCCAGCATTTT. Amino acid sequence: CASSFRQGIDQPQHF. The chain is built from TRBV28 and TRBJ1-5; TRBD1 matches 8 bases. The CDR3 is 15 residues long. Germline CDR1 and CDR2: MDHEN and SYDVKM. Losses at the gene ends were 3 bases for V and 5 bases for J; bases not matched to a gene: 6.

The J gene is TRBJ2-5, the V gene TRBV5-8, with TRBD2 identical over 13 bases. Germline V gene lookup returns CDR1 SGHTS and CDR2 YDEGEE. V trimming: 4 bases; J trimming: 5 bases; junction bases outside the gene matches: 8. This CDR3 contains 16 residues. The CDR3 loop is CASSPGLAGPGETQYF. DNA of the CDR3: TGTGCCAGCAGCCCGGGACTAGCGGGGCCCGGGGAGACCCAGTACTTC.

The rearrangement links TRBV5-4 to TRBJ2-1; unclear D gene. The CDR3 totals 12 residues. The germline V gene encodes CDR1 SGHNT and CDR2 YYREEE (reference sequence). Trimming pared 0 bases from V and 6 bases from J, leaving 4 bases between. The CDR3 reads CASSLAINEQFF. Written as DNA, the CDR3 is TGTGCCAGCAGCTTGGCCATCAATGAGCAGTTCTTC.

The V call is TRBV29-1, the J call TRBJ1-6; 7 bases map to TRBD1. CDR3 size: 13 residues. The germline gives CDR1 SQVTM, CDR2 ANQGSEA. V trimming: 4 bases; J trimming: 6 bases; junction bases outside the gene matches: 3. This CDR3 reads CSVGDRVNSPLHF. The CDR3 DNA follows: TGCAGCGTTGGCGACAGGGTTAATTCACCCCTCCACTTT.

The rearrangement uses TRBV7-2 and TRBJ1-1, with D possibly matching TRBD1 (6 bases). The CDR3 has 14 amino acids. Trimming shortened V by 3 bases and J by 1 base, and 9 bases separated the two germline ends. Germline CDR1 reads SGHTA; CDR2 reads FQGNSA. Here the CDR3 reads CASSFRTENTEAFF. The CDR3 coding sequence is TGTGCCAGCAGCTTCAGGACAGAGAACACTGAAGCTTTCTTT.

There are a few counts of this clone. J is TRBJ1-4 and V is TRBV7-9; D uncertain. V was cut by 1 base and J by 5 bases, with 17 bases left in between. The CDR3 has 17 amino acids. CDR1 is SEHNR and CDR2 is FQNEAQ in the germline V gene (reference sequence). The CDR3 reads CASSLGRTELVNEKLFF. CDR3 coding DNA: TGTGCCAGCAGCTTAGGGAGGACGGAACTTGTGAATGAAAAACTGTTTTTT.

This chain connects TRBV5-6 to TRBJ2-3; 12 bases match TRBD1. Germline assignment: CDR1 SGHDT and CDR2 YYEEEE. The CDR3 has 16 residues. V was clipped by 1 base and J by 4 bases; unmatched bases: 4. The CDR3 spells CASSLTGQGASDTQYF. Here the CDR3 DNA reads TGTGCCAGCAGCTTGACGGGACAGGGGGCTTCAGATACGCAGTATTTT.

The rearrangement uses TRBV10-3 and TRBJ1-1; a weak D match, TRBD1 (6 bases). The V and J ends lost 6 bases and 3 bases respectively, with 8 bases between them. This CDR3 is built from 12 residues. The germline gives CDR1 ENHRY, CDR2 SYGVKD. The CDR3 here is CAIRGADTEAFF. The CDR3 nucleotides are TGTGCCATCAGGGGGGCGGACACTGAAGCTTTCTTT.

The genes are TRBV7-2 and TRBJ1-1; D is unclear. Deletions cut 0 bases from V and 2 bases from J, with 10 bases between. Germline values: CDR1 SGHTA, CDR2 FQGNSA. CDR3 length equals 15 residues. CDR3 in amino acids: CASSLAPGRNTEAFF. DNA for the CDR3: TGTGCCAGCAGCTTAGCACCCGGGAGAAACACTGAAGCTTTCTTT. Filled out from reference TRBV7-2 and TRBJ1-1, the complete variable domain reads GAGVSQSPSNKVTEKGKDVELRCDPISGHTALYWYRQSLGQGLEFLIYFQGNSAPDKSGLPSDRFSAERTGGSVSTLTIQRTQQEDSAVYLCASSLAPGRNTEAFFGQGTRLTVV.

This clone was found once. The rearrangement joins TRBV29-1 to TRBJ2-7, with a possible D match to TRBD1 (7 bases). V was pared by 7 bases and J by 0 bases, with 10 bases between. There are 12 residues in the CDR3. Germline V gives CDR1 SQVTM, CDR2 ANQGSEA. CDR3 residues: CSGGDSSYEQYF. CDR3 DNA sequence: TGCAGCGGGGGGGACAGCTCCTACGAGCAGTACTTC.

The chain is built from TRBV29-1 and TRBJ1-1, with unresolved D. The ends were cut back, 7 bases at V and 1 base at J, with 10 bases in the middle. The CDR3 is 12 residues long. Germline loops: CDR1 SQVTM, CDR2 ANQGSEA. The DNA of the CDR3 is TGCAGCGCTTTGACACCGAACACTGAAGCTTTCTTT. Translation: CSALTPNTEAFF. The whole variable domain, filled in from reference TRBV29-1 and TRBJ1-1, reads SAVISQKPSRDICQRGTSLTIQCQVDSQVTMMFWYRQQPGQSLTLIATANQGSEATYESGFVIDKFPISRPNLTFSTLTVSNMSPEDSSIYLCSALTPNTEAFFGQGTRLTVV.

The chain has TRBV7-8 and TRBJ1-6; TRBD1 aligns across 8 bases. This CDR3 region has 21 residues. The germline V gene encodes CDR1 SGHVS and CDR2 FQNEAQ. V lost 4 bases to trimming and J lost 0 bases; unmatched junction nucleotides: 17. The DNA of the CDR3 is TGTGCCAGCAGCTCCGGGACAGGAACCGAGCGGCCCCACTCCTATAATTCACCCCTCCACTTT. This codes for CASSSGTGTERPHSYNSPLHF.